The 21 T cell receptor beta chains reported below all come from one sample, sequenced in a study of T cells in Graves' hyperthyroidism and ophthalmopathy. Using RNA transcripts as the source, TCR beta CDR3 regions were amplified. A first-round RT-PCR of the TCR CDR3 used the HTBI primer set. Via MiXCR, TCRdb re-called the multiplex PCR reads, giving one row per CDR3 protein. The data contain 540,000 or so distinct CDR3 sequences, about 43% of them seen just once; the ten biggest clones take up around 20%. The sequenced sample consisted of peripheral blood or thyroid tissue (not recorded which). The source of these receptors is an adult woman with Graves' disease, either hyperthyroidism or ophthalmopathy (not recorded which).

The chain links TRBV27 to TRBJ2-7; D is possibly TRBD1 or TRBD2 (5 bases each). V was cut by 4 bases and J by 0 bases, with 13 bases left in between. The CDR3 sequence is 15 residues long. Germline loops: CDR1 MNHEY, CDR2 SMNVEV (reference sequence). CDR3 amino acids: CASSSHRDASYEQYF. The DNA of the CDR3 is TGTGCCAGCAGTTCCCACCGGGACGCCTCCTACGAGCAGTACTTC.

This clonotype has a count of ten or more. The gene calls are TRBV20-1 and TRBJ2-7; the match to TRBD1 covers 9 bases. CDR3 length: 17 amino acids. The V and J ends lost 7 bases and 1 base, in that order; junction bases with no gene match: 17. From germline, CDR1 is DFQATT and CDR2 SNEGSKA (reference sequence). The CDR3 here is CSVSPGQGRYLSYEQYF. The CDR3 nucleotides are TGCAGTGTTTCCCCGGGACAGGGTCGTTATCTTTCCTACGAGCAGTACTTC.

This clonotype was detected ten times or more. The chain couples TRBV4-1 to TRBJ1-5, with D possibly matching TRBD1 (6 bases). The CDR3 runs to 14 residues. Deletions cut 4 bases from V and 6 bases from J, with 13 bases between. The germline CDR1 and CDR2 sequences are MGHRA and YSYEKL. CDR3 DNA: TGCGCCAGCAGCCTTCCCAGGGGACGTCAGCCCCAGCATTTT. As protein: CASSLPRGRQPQHF.

The CDR3 nucleotides are TGTGGAGGGGGGTACTCTGGGGCCAACGTCCTGACTTTC. It yields the protein CGGGYSGANVLTF. The genes are TRBV19 and TRBJ2-6, with D perhaps TRBD1 or TRBD2 (6 bases each). Looked up from germline, CDR1 is LNHDA and CDR2 is SQIVND (reference sequence). The CDR3 spans 13 residues.

This clonotype was found a few times. The CDR3 spells CASSGEAQETQYF. DNA of the CDR3: TGCGCCAGCAGCGGAGAGGCCCAAGAGACCCAGTACTTC. The chain joins TRBV10-2 to TRBJ2-5; D uncertain. The CDR3 is 13 residues long. Trimming left V 6 bases short and J 1 base short, with 9 bases between. The V gene's germline CDR1 is WSHSY and CDR2 SAAADI.

In the case of this clonotype: It is likely a read error, because the conserved phenylalanine at the end of the CDR3 is missing. The DNA is left out, because the CDR3 cannot be placed on it with certainty; the CDR3 is given as TCRdb lists it. The chain joins TRBV2 to TRBJ1-5. The CDR3 spans 9 residues, counting both ends. Looked up from germline, CDR1 is SNHLY and CDR2 is FYNNEI. CDR3 sequence reads: CASSEAPRV.

The chain couples TRBV29-1 to TRBJ2-7; the D call may be TRBD1 or TRBD2 (5 bases each). CDR1 and CDR2 from the germline V gene are SQVTM and ANQGSEA. This CDR3 comprises 12 residues. Between the trimmed V and J ends, which lost 1 base and 2 bases, there was a span of 6 bases. The CDR3 DNA follows: TGCAGCGTTGAAGGGGGACCCTACGAGCAGTACTTC. Translated, it gives CSVEGGPYEQYF.

The chain combines TRBV10-2 with TRBJ2-5, with 13 bases identical to TRBD2. Unmatched junction bases numbered 17, after V lost 7 bases and J lost 9 bases. Germline values: CDR1 WSHSY, CDR2 SAAADI. This CDR3 has 17 amino acids. The CDR3 spells CASTILTGTSGAPAQYF. CDR3 coding DNA: TGCGCCAGCACCATACTAACCGGGACTAGCGGGGCCCCGGCCCAGTACTTC.

This clonotype was seen more than once but under ten times. The chain joins TRBV29-1 to TRBJ2-7; D assignment may be TRBD1 or TRBD2 (6 bases each). CDR3 length: 13 residues. Germline V lookup: CDR1 SQVTM, CDR2 ANQGSEA. V lost 8 bases and J 2 bases, leaving 16 bases between the germline ends. CDR3 DNA: TGCAGCACCTCCGGGGGCCCAACCTACGAGCAGTACTTC. This codes for CSTSGGPTYEQYF.

In regard to this clonotype: The junction shows a germline mismatch at one end, possibly a read error. The chain uses TRBV6-1 and TRBJ1-2, with no clear D. CDR3 length: 14 amino acids. Germline CDR1 and CDR2: MNHNS and SASEGT. The DNA of the CDR3 is TGTACCAGCAGTCCCCCGGGGTGGGATGAAGGCTACACCTTC. This gives the protein CTSSPPGWDEGYTF.

In its sample, this clonotype was seen many times. The chain recombines TRBV29-1 with TRBJ2-2; D remains unclear. V gave up 4 bases and J gave up 7 bases, with 13 bases separating them. The CDR3 runs 13 residues. CDR1 is SQVTM, CDR2 ANQGSEA, per germline. CDR3 in amino acids: CSVGWLDGGELFF. Written as DNA, the CDR3 is TGCAGCGTTGGGTGGCTAGACGGCGGGGAGCTGTTTTTT.

The chain recombines TRBV15 with TRBJ2-6; D is perhaps TRBD1 or TRBD2 (5 bases each). V was pared by 3 bases and J by 4 bases, with 13 bases between. CDR1 and CDR2 (germline): LNHNV, YYDKDF (reference sequence). CDR3 length: 16 residues. CDR3 in amino acids: CATSSLGVPGANVLTF. The CDR3 coding sequence is TGTGCCACCAGCAGCTTGGGGGTCCCCGGGGCCAACGTCCTGACTTTC. Looking up the rest from reference TRBV15 and TRBJ2-6 gives the full variable domain: DAMVIQNPRYQVTQFGKPVTLSCSQTLNHNVMYWYQQKSSQAPKLLFHYYDKDFNNEADTPDNFQSRRPNTSFCFLDIRSPGLGDTAMYLCATSSLGVPGANVLTFGAGSRLTVL.

This chain links TRBV25-1 with TRBJ1-5; no definite D call. Germline V gene sequence: CDR1 MGHDK, CDR2 SYGVNS. This CDR3 region has 14 residues. CDR3 sequence reads: CASQQPHSNQPQHF. The CDR3 region has the DNA TGTGCTAGTCAGCAGCCCCATAGCAATCAGCCCCAGCATTTT.

The table lists this clonotype with a few counts. The chain uses TRBV4-1 and TRBJ1-4, with D tentatively TRBD1 (6 bases). V shed 2 bases and J shed 8 bases, with 15 bases lying between them. Germline CDR1 MGHRA, CDR2 YSYEKL. The CDR3 loop spans 15 amino acids. The CDR3 sequence: CASSQRETGGEKLFF. In nucleotides, the CDR3 is TGCGCCAGCAGCCAAAGGGAGACAGGTGGCGAAAAACTGTTTTTT.

This clonotype was seen many times. This sequence joins TRBV7-9 and TRBJ2-5; the match to TRBD2 covers 7 bases. With 6 bases clipped from V and 2 bases from J, the junction kept 15 bases outside the gene matches. Germline-derived CDR1 and CDR2 are SEHNR and FQNEAQ (reference sequence). The length of the CDR3 is 17 residues. CDR3 bases: TGTGCCAGCAGTCTAGTTCGGGGAGGGAGATTTCAAGAGACCCAGTACTTC. Translation gives CASSLVRGGRFQETQYF.

This clonotype has ten or more counts. This chain joins TRBV19 and TRBJ1-5; D is possibly TRBD1 (5 bases). The CDR3 is 14 residues long. Trimming pared 3 bases from V and 6 bases from J, leaving 12 bases between. Germline values: CDR1 LNHDA, CDR2 SQIVND (reference sequence). The CDR3 DNA is TGTGCCAGTAGTATCCGAGGGGCGGGTCAGCCCCAGCATTTT. It is translated as CASSIRGAGQPQHF.

V is TRBV29-1 and J is TRBJ1-1, with a weak D call TRBD1 (6 bases). This CDR3 has 11 amino acids. Germline V gives CDR1 SQVTM, CDR2 ANQGSEA. V dropped 8 bases and J dropped 7 bases, with 14 bases sitting between them. The chain's CDR3 is CSSPGQFEAFF. The CDR3 DNA is TGCAGCTCTCCCGGACAGTTTGAAGCTTTCTTT.

The chain combines TRBV27 with TRBJ2-7; 7 bases fit TRBD1. The V segment lost 2 bases and the J segment 6 bases; nucleotides outside the gene matches: 10. Germline CDR1 and CDR2: MNHEY and SMNVEV (reference sequence). There are 15 residues in the CDR3. The CDR3 loop reads CASSLRIQHRGEQYF. The CDR3, as DNA: TGTGCCAGCAGTTTACGGATCCAGCACAGGGGCGAGCAGTACTTC.

V and J are TRBV10-3 and TRBJ1-1; 8 bases line up with TRBD1. Germline assignment: CDR1 ENHRY and CDR2 SYGVKD. The CDR3 has 13 residues. With V trimmed by 8 bases and J by 4 bases, 6 bases remained unmatched. Written as DNA, the CDR3 is TGTGCCATCCGGGGGACAGGTACCACTGAAGCTTTCTTT. This encodes CAIRGTGTTEAFF.

In regard to this clonotype: No conserved phenylalanine or tryptophan is present at the end of the CDR3, so a read error is the likely explanation. The DNA is omitted, as the CDR3 cannot be located on it reliably, and the CDR3 follows TCRdb's listing. This sequence joins TRBV28 and TRBJ2-2; TRBD1 is the table's D call, not checked against the DNA. The CDR3 totals 8 residues, both ends included. Germline assignment: CDR1 MDHEN and CDR2 SYDVKM. CDR3 sequence: CAMGRDRG.

The chain links TRBV5-1 to TRBJ1-5; 8 positions agree with TRBD1. Germline lookup yields CDR1 SGHRS and CDR2 YFSETQ. Unmatched junction bases numbered 5, after V lost 0 bases and J lost 6 bases. CDR3 length: 15 amino acids. CDR3 region: CASSLGDRRTQPQHF. CDR3 nucleotide sequence: TGCGCCAGCAGCTTGGGGGACAGGAGGACTCAGCCCCAGCATTTT. Using reference TRBV5-1 and TRBJ1-5 for the parts outside the CDR3, the full variable domain is KAGVTQTPRYLIKTRGQQVTLSCSPISGHRSVSWYQQTPGQGLQFLFEYFSETQRNKGNFPGRFSGRQFSNSRSEMNVSTLELGDSALYLCASSLGDRRTQPQHFGDGTRLSIL.